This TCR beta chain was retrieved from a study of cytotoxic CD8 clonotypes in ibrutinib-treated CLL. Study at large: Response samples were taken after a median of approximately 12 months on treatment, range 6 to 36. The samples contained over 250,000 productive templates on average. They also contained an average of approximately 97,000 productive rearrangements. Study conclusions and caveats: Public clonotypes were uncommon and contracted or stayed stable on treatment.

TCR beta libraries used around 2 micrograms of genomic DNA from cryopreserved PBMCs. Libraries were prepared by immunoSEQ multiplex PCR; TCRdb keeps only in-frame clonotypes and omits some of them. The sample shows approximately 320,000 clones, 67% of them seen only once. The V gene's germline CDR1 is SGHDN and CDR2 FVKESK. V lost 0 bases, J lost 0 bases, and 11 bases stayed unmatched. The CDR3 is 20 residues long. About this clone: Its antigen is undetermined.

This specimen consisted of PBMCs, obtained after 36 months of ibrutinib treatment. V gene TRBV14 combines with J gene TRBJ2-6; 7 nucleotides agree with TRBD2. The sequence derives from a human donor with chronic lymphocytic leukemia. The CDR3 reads CASSQEIVGAGSSGANVLTF. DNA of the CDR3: TGTGCCAGCAGCCAAGAAATTGTAGGAGCGGGGAGCTCTGGGGCCAACGTCCTGACTTTC.